One and the same sample provided the 27 T cell receptor beta chains below, sequenced in a study of cytomegalovirus exposure and HLA in healthy donors. A multiplex PCR was run with 60 Vbeta primers and 13 Jbeta primers. Some clones are missing from TCRdb's copy, which holds only in-frame ones; the method was immunoSEQ multiplex PCR. In the table there are about 100,000 clones, around 75% of which are singletons. Sequencing input: PBMCs. Every receptor here comes from a woman aged 18-30 years in good health and CMV-seropositive.

This clone was observed a handful of times. The chain links TRBV19 to TRBJ2-3; TRBD1 is a possible D gene (6 bases). V was trimmed by 3 bases and J by 6 bases, leaving 13 bases between them. This CDR3 comprises 14 residues. Germline-derived CDR1 and CDR2 are LNHDA and SQIVND (reference sequence). CDR3 sequence (DNA): TGTGCCAGTAGTATCGACAGGTACGGTGATACGCAGTATTTT. Amino acid sequence: CASSIDRYGDTQYF.

The chain links TRBV30 to TRBJ2-1; 9 positions agree with TRBD1. CDR1 GTSNPN and CDR2 SVGIG come from the germline V gene (reference sequence). V trimming: 5 bases; J trimming: 0 bases; junction bases outside the gene matches: 11. The CDR3 extends over 17 amino acids. The CDR3 DNA follows: TGTGCCTGGGTCCCGGGACAGGGTTTGAGCTCCTACAATGAGCAGTTCTTC. This sequence encodes CAWVPGQGLSSYNEQFF.

V and J are TRBV10-2 and TRBJ2-7; TRBD2 matches at 12 bases. V trimming: 10 bases; J trimming: 5 bases; junction bases outside the gene matches: 6. CDR3 length: 13 residues. Germline lookup yields CDR1 WSHSY and CDR2 SAAADI. The CDR3 nucleotides are TGCGCCACCCGACTAGCGGGAGAAGACGAGCAGTACTTC. Translation gives CATRLAGEDEQYF.

The rearrangement uses TRBV7-6 and TRBJ2-3; TRBD2 matches 10 bases. The CDR3 runs 16 residues. Trimming removed 1 base from V and 3 bases from J; junction bases left unmatched: 4. Germline V CDR1 and CDR2: SGHVS, FNYEAQ. The CDR3: CASSLGAGGWTDTQYF. In nucleotides, the CDR3 is TGTGCCAGCAGCTTAGGAGCGGGGGGGTGGACAGATACGCAGTATTTT.

This clone was detected a few times. The gene calls are TRBV29-1 and TRBJ2-1; D may be TRBD2 (6 bases). Germline V gene sequence: CDR1 SQVTM, CDR2 ANQGSEA. Deletions cut 8 bases from V and 0 bases from J, with 11 bases between. CDR3 length: 13 amino acids. CDR3: CSSLSGSYNEQFF. Written as DNA, the CDR3 is TGCAGCTCCCTTAGCGGCTCCTACAATGAGCAGTTCTTC.

The table lists this clone with a few counts. This chain uses TRBV30 with TRBJ2-1; D gene unclear. The length of the CDR3 is 14 residues. V lost 2 bases to trimming and J lost 2 bases, with 10 bases between them. Germline V gene lookup returns CDR1 GTSNPN and CDR2 SVGIG (reference sequence). The CDR3 nucleotides read TGTGCCTGGAGTCTATTGGGCACCTACAATGAGCAGTTCTTC. The encoded protein is CAWSLLGTYNEQFF.

In nucleotides, the CDR3 is TGCGCCAGCTGGACAGGGACTAACAATGAGCAGTTCTTC. It is translated as CASWTGTNNEQFF. The rearrangement joins TRBV5-1 to TRBJ2-1; possible D gene TRBD1, 8 bases. The CDR3 runs 13 residues. Germline lookup yields CDR1 SGHRS and CDR2 YFSETQ. V was trimmed by 7 bases and J by 5 bases, leaving 13 bases between them.

The V gene is TRBV7-9, the J gene TRBJ2-1; D possibly corresponds to TRBD2 (5 bases). The CDR3 spans 16 residues. Germline V gene sequence: CDR1 SEHNR, CDR2 FQNEAQ (reference sequence). The V gene lost 5 bases and the J gene lost 0 bases, with 14 bases spanning the gap. CDR3 protein: CASSAQRMGSYNEQFF. CDR3 in DNA: TGTGCCAGCAGCGCCCAGCGGATGGGCTCCTACAATGAGCAGTTCTTC.

The chain has TRBV28 and TRBJ2-7, with TRBD2 matching over 16 bases. The V gene's germline CDR1 is MDHEN and CDR2 SYDVKM. Trimming at V came to 6 bases and at J to 5 bases, leaving 10 bases not matched to a gene. This CDR3 has 17 residues. CDR3 sequence: CASRDPGLAGGPNEQYF. CDR3 nucleotides: TGTGCCAGCAGGGACCCGGGACTAGCGGGAGGGCCTAACGAGCAGTACTTC.

The chain recombines TRBV27 with TRBJ1-1, with a tentative D call TRBD1 (5 bases). Looked up from germline, CDR1 is MNHEY and CDR2 is SMNVEV (reference sequence). The CDR3 loop spans 14 amino acids. Trimming took off 6 bases at V and 5 bases at J, with 16 bases between the two ends. The chain's CDR3 is CASRLGGGGTEAFF. The CDR3 region has the DNA TGTGCCAGCAGACTAGGTGGGGGGGGGACTGAAGCTTTCTTT.

J is TRBJ2-7 and V is TRBV5-1, with a tentative D call TRBD2 (5 bases). V lost 2 bases and J 3 bases, leaving 15 bases between the germline ends. Germline-derived CDR1 and CDR2 are SGHRS and YFSETQ. There are 15 residues in the CDR3. For the CDR3, the DNA is TGCGCCAGCAGCTTTCTTCAGAGGGATAACTACGAGCAGTACTTC. Its protein is CASSFLQRDNYEQYF.

The gene calls are TRBV27 and TRBJ2-3, with 9 bases fitting TRBD2. The CDR3 sequence is 15 residues long. J gave up 1 base and V 5 bases, and 4 bases lay outside the gene matches. Germline-derived CDR1 and CDR2 are MNHEY and SMNVEV (reference sequence). The CDR3 loop reads CASSGLAGGTDTQYF. DNA for the CDR3: TGTGCCAGCAGTGGATTAGCGGGGGGCACAGATACGCAGTATTTT.

V usage is TRBV5-1 and J usage is TRBJ2-3; 7 positions match TRBD2. Trimming took 4 bases from V and 6 from J; bases not matched to a gene: 2. There are 12 residues in the CDR3. From germline, CDR1 is SGHRS and CDR2 YFSETQ. The CDR3 DNA reads TGCGCCAGCAGCATACTAGCGGATACGCAGTATTTT. Its protein is CASSILADTQYF. The entire variable domain, with the rest obtained from reference TRBV5-1 and TRBJ2-3, is as follows: KAGVTQTPRYLIKTRGQQVTLSCSPISGHRSVSWYQQTPGQGLQFLFEYFSETQRNKGNFPGRFSGRQFSNSRSEMNVSTLELGDSALYLCASSILADTQYFGPGTRLTVL.

The chain uses TRBV15 and TRBJ2-1; the D gene is possibly TRBD2 (5 bases). Per germline, CDR1 LNHNV and CDR2 YYDKDF (reference sequence). CDR3 length: 15 residues. The V end was cut by 7 bases, the J end by 4 bases, with 17 bases between. The CDR3 loop is CATTGDPSGYNEQFF. The CDR3 DNA is TGTGCCACCACCGGAGACCCCTCGGGGTACAATGAGCAGTTCTTC.

The chain combines TRBV6-5 with TRBJ2-3; 9 bases agree with TRBD2. Germline values: CDR1 MNHEY, CDR2 SVGAGI. V was clipped by 2 bases and J by 0 bases; unmatched bases: 3. The CDR3 runs to 16 residues. The DNA of the CDR3 is TGTGCCAGCAGTTACGGGCTAGCGGGGAGCACAGATACGCAGTATTTT. Amino acid sequence: CASSYGLAGSTDTQYF.

The gene calls are TRBV7-8 and TRBJ2-3; 11 bases fit TRBD2. Trimming removed 6 bases from V and 0 bases from J; junction bases left unmatched: 11. Germline V CDR1 and CDR2: SGHVS, FQNEAQ. The CDR3 contains 18 residues. CDR3: CASRRDRLAGSSTDTQYF. DNA for the CDR3: TGTGCCAGCAGGCGCGACCGACTAGCGGGATCTAGCACAGATACGCAGTATTTT. Drawing the rest from reference TRBV7-8 and TRBJ2-3, the complete variable domain is GAGVSQSPRYKVAKRGQDVALRCDPISGHVSLFWYQQALGQGPEFLTYFQNEAQLDKSGLPSDRFFAERPEGSVSTLKIQRTQQEDSAVYLCASRRDRLAGSSTDTQYFGPGTRLTVL.

This clone was seen more than once but under ten times. The rearrangement uses TRBV14 and TRBJ2-1; 11 nucleotides line up with TRBD2. Unmatched junction bases numbered 12, after V lost 4 bases and J lost 4 bases. This CDR3 has 18 amino acids. Per the germline V gene, CDR1 is SGHDN and CDR2 is FVKESK. Written as DNA, the CDR3 is TGTGCCAGCAGCCCCAAGGGGCTAGCGGGAGGTCCGTACAATGAGCAGTTCTTC. Translating gives CASSPKGLAGGPYNEQFF.

The chain couples TRBV4-3 to TRBJ2-1; 10 bases map to TRBD2. CDR1 and CDR2 from the germline V gene are LGHNA and YSLEER. This CDR3 contains 18 residues. V gave up 1 base and J gave up 0 bases; unmatched junction bases: 6. The CDR3 coding sequence is TGCGCCAGCAGCCAAGGGACTAGCGGACCCCACTCCTACAATGAGCAGTTCTTC. This codes for CASSQGTSGPHSYNEQFF.

The V gene is TRBV5-1, the J gene TRBJ2-1; 9 nucleotides agree with TRBD2. Germline V gene data show CDR1 as SGHRS and CDR2 as YFSETQ. Trimming at V came to 3 bases and at J to 8 bases, leaving 9 bases not matched to a gene. The CDR3 runs to 15 residues. CDR3 sequence: CASSSGASGNDEQFF. Written as DNA, the CDR3 is TGCGCCAGCAGCTCGGGGGCTAGCGGGAACGATGAGCAGTTCTTC.

This sequence joins TRBV6-5 and TRBJ2-5, with D perhaps matching TRBD2 (5 bases). With the DNA end fitting TRBJ2-7 better, the J assignment may be wrong. This CDR3 has 15 amino acids. Germline CDR1 reads MNHEY; CDR2 reads SVGAGI. CDR3 region: CASSWRTGSSYEQYF. As DNA, the CDR3 is TGTGCCAGCAGTTGGAGGACGGGCAGCTCCTACGAGCAGTACTTC.

The chain carries TRBV19 and TRBJ2-7; D is possibly TRBD1 (5 bases). The CDR3 is made up of 14 amino acids. The V gene lost 2 bases and the J gene lost 5 bases, with 13 bases spanning the gap. CDR1 LNHDA and CDR2 SQIVND come from the germline V gene (reference sequence). CDR3 nucleotides: TGTGCCAGTAGTATACTGTGGCTAGGGGACGAGCAGTACTTC. It translates to CASSILWLGDEQYF.

The chain links TRBV28 to TRBJ1-2; D remains unclear. The CDR3 is 11 residues long. Trimming took 7 bases from V and 7 from J, leaving 10 bases between them. Germline values: CDR1 MDHEN, CDR2 SYDVKM. The chain's CDR3 is CASTPGVGYTF. In nucleotides, the CDR3 is TGTGCCAGCACCCCCGGGGTTGGCTACACCTTC.

The chain links TRBV7-3 to TRBJ2-5; 9 bases line up with TRBD1. The CDR3 spans 14 residues. V was clipped by 5 bases and J by 5 bases; unmatched bases: 6. Germline CDR1 is SGHTA and CDR2 is FQGTGA. The CDR3 spells CASSRDRVGETQYF. CDR3 nucleotide sequence: TGTGCCAGCAGCCGGGACAGGGTGGGGGAGACCCAGTACTTC.

The rearrangement joins TRBV27 to TRBJ1-4; TRBD1 matches 10 bases. This CDR3 is 17 amino acids long. Germline CDR1 is MNHEY and CDR2 is SMNVEV (reference sequence). V lost 3 bases and J lost 5; bases outside the gene matches: 9. CDR3 coding DNA: TGTGCCAGCAGTTTTAAATATCCGGGACAGGGGAATGAAAAACTGTTTTTT. This translates into CASSFKYPGQGNEKLFF.

The chain carries TRBV28 and TRBJ2-6; 7 nucleotides agree with TRBD1. This CDR3 is built from 18 residues. V gave up 6 bases and J gave up 0 bases; unmatched junction bases: 11. The V gene's germline CDR1 is MDHEN and CDR2 SYDVKM. CDR3 DNA sequence: TGTGCCAGCAGCCCACAGGGGCTTCCCCGCTCTGGGGCCAACGTCCTGACTTTC. Translation gives CASSPQGLPRSGANVLTF.

The chain links TRBV27 to TRBJ2-3; D gene uncertain. The CDR3 totals 13 residues. V shed 6 bases and J shed 2 bases, with 9 bases lying between them. Germline V CDR1 and CDR2: MNHEY, SMNVEV (reference sequence). The CDR3 nucleotides read TGTGCCAGCAGCCTCTTTCCCACAGATACGCAGTATTTT. This sequence encodes CASSLFPTDTQYF.

The chain links TRBV28 to TRBJ1-2; D is undetermined. The CDR3 runs 15 residues. Germline assignment: CDR1 MDHEN and CDR2 SYDVKM. The V end lost 1 base, the J end lost 4 bases, and 13 bases lay between the germline ends. The CDR3 protein is CASSLSRDGSYGYTF. CDR3 coding DNA: TGTGCCAGCAGTTTATCCCGTGACGGGAGCTATGGCTACACCTTC.